This T cell receptor (beta chain) derives from a study of OX40 agonist ivuxolimab in advanced cancers. General notes on the study: The costimulatory receptor OX40 (CD134) was targeted by ivuxolimab, a fully human IgG2 agonistic monoclonal antibody. Intravenous ivuxolimab was administered to patients every 2 weeks at six dose levels: 0.01, 0.1, 0.3, 1.5, 3 and 10 mg/kg. Of the approximately 54 dose-escalation patients, hepatocellular carcinoma was present in roughly 19, melanoma in some 15, renal cell carcinoma in 9 and head and neck cancer in 9. In the dose-escalation cohort, around four fifths of patients were male, and the mean age was roughly 60 years, with a range of about 23 to 90. Prior anti-PD-1, anti-PD-L1 or anti-CTLA-4 therapy was permitted, and checkpoint inhibitors had been received by more than 35% of dose-escalation patients. Three dose-escalation patients achieved partial responses, one with hepatocellular carcinoma and two with cutaneous melanoma. The purpose of peripheral TCRbeta sequencing was to test whether ivuxolimab changed TCR sequence diversity and led to clonal T-cell expansion. The paper covers the monotherapy dose-escalation part of the phase I ivuxolimab trial, which included N ≈ 52 patients. Summary of the overall study and its limitations: At doses from 0.1 to 3.0 mg/kg, clonal expansion was seen in both CD4+ and CD8+ blood T cells between baseline and week 6. In partial responders in the 0.1-3.0 mg/kg groups, normalized peripheral clonal expansion was found to be among the lowest, especially among CD8+ T cells. After ivuxolimab, more expanded clones were found on average in CD8+ T cells than in CD4+ T cells. Low levels of normalized T-cell clonal expansion were also seen in some nonresponding patients. Antigen specificity was not determined for the clonally expanded peripheral T cells.

The CDR3 numbers 14 residues from cysteine through phenylalanine. Only CDR3 DNA remains: 42 bases, in frame from the first base. CDR1 and CDR2 are read off the germline V gene as SGHAT and FQNNGV. V lost 1 base and J lost 4 bases; the stretch between them is 8 bases long. The trial excluded patients who had a history of autoimmune disease or who were on systemic immunosuppression. Peripheral blood for TCR sequencing was collected from all dose cohorts at baseline, on cycle 4 day 1, and on cycle 7 day 1. Samples were obtained from an open-label, multicenter, first-in-human phase I dose-escalation trial of ivuxolimab. Adults with locally advanced or metastatic melanoma, renal cell, hepatocellular, or head and neck squamous cell carcinoma were enrolled in the trial. Before TCR sequencing, CD4+ T cells and CD8+ T cells from peripheral blood were sorted into separate populations. On this clone itself: Its antigen is not yet known. Base qualities are not provided; no much larger clone lies one nucleotide away.

To sequence the TCRbeta CDR3 region, genomic DNA was isolated from the sorted cells. TCRbeta CDR3 regions were sequenced using the immunoSEQ Assay. TCRdb took over this immuneACCESS table, retaining in-frame rearrangements with V and J assigned. Such tables are incomplete; in checked studies, under half of the missing clones stem from an unresolved V gene, and the remainder is unexplained. The sample table holds about 56,000 clones, of which approximately 92% were seen once. Approximately 11% of the sample comes from the top ten. This receptor was taken from an adult with an advanced solid tumor such as melanoma, head and neck, liver or kidney cancer. In this chain, TRBV11-2 is recombined with TRBJ1-3; there is no confident call for the D gene. The material sequenced was CD4+ or CD8+ T cells sorted from blood, taken in a trial of the OX40 agonist ivuxolimab. CDR3 region: CASSLAIMGNTIYF. The DNA reads TGTGCCAGCAGCTTAGCTATAATGGGAAACACCATATATTTT.